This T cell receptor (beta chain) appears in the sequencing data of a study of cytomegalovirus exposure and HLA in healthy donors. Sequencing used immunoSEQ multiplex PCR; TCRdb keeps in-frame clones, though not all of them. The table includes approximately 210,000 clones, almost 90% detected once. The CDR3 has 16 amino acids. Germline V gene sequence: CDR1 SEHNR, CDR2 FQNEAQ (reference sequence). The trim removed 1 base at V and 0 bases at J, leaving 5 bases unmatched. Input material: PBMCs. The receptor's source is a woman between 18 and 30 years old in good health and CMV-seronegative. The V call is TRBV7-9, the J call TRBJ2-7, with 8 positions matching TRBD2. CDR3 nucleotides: TGTGCCAGCAGCTTAGTACCTAGCGGGTTCTCCTACGAGCAGTACTTC. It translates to CASSLVPSGFSYEQYF.